These T cell receptor beta chains were read from a single sample in a study of blood T cell repertoires in COVID-19. Sequencing used immunoSEQ multiplex PCR; TCRdb keeps in-frame clones, though not all of them. The sample has 260,000 or so clones; about four fifths are singletons. What was sequenced was PBMCs or T cells enriched from blood (not recorded which). These receptors originate from a woman in her forties who had been exposed to COVID-19. CDR3s include the opening cysteine and the closing phenylalanine or tryptophan. The D gene is left open where the match is weak. Only some rows state a clone size, as once, few, many or a class for expanded clones.

j_call: TRBJ2-2
v_call: TRBV12-5
clone_size: NA
d_call: TRBD1
cdr3_nt: TGTGCTAGTGGTTACGGACAGGGCAGCACCGGGGAGCTGTTTTTT
cdr3_aa: CASGYGQGSTGELFF

j_call: TRBJ1-4
v_call: TRBV3-1/TRBV3-2
clone_size: NA
d_call: NA
cdr3_nt: TGTGCCAGCAGCCCGCGCGGGGGCGAGAGAGAAAAACTGTTTTTT
cdr3_aa: CASSPRGGEREKLFF

j_call: TRBJ2-3
v_call: TRBV5-4
clone_size: NA
d_call: TRBD1
cdr3_nt: TGTGCCAGCAGCTTGGGAGGGGGCCCTGCTAGCACAGATACGCAGTATTTT
cdr3_aa: CASSLGGGPASTDTQYF

j_call: TRBJ1-5
v_call: TRBV4-1
clone_size: NA
d_call: NA
cdr3_nt: TGCGCCAGCAGCCCGGGGGGAGGCCAGCCCCAGCATTTT
cdr3_aa: CASSPGGGQPQHF

j_call: TRBJ1-6
v_call: TRBV7-8
clone_size: NA
d_call: TRBD1
cdr3_nt: TGTGCCAGCAGCTTATCAGGGGGTTCCTATAATTCACCCCTCCACTTT
cdr3_aa: CASSLSGGSYNSPLHF

j_call: TRBJ2-1
v_call: TRBV3-1/TRBV3-2
clone_size: NA
d_call: NA
cdr3_nt: TGTGCCAGCAGCCACAAAAGGGCAGGGCCCCAATACAATGAGCAGTTCTTC
cdr3_aa: CASSHKRAGPQYNEQFF

j_call: TRBJ2-7
v_call: TRBV28
clone_size: NA
d_call: TRBD2
cdr3_nt: TGTGCCATCGGGAGCGGGAGCGACTACGAGCAGTACTTC
cdr3_aa: CAIGSGSDYEQYF

j_call: TRBJ1-5
v_call: TRBV18
clone_size: NA
d_call: NA
cdr3_nt: TGTGCCAGCTCCTCTGACGGGGATCAGCCCCAGCATTTT
cdr3_aa: CASSSDGDQPQHF

j_call: TRBJ2-3
v_call: TRBV5-1
clone_size: NA
d_call: NA
cdr3_nt: TGCGCCAGCAGGTCAAGGGGGAACACAGATACGCAGTATTTT
cdr3_aa: CASRSRGNTDTQYF

j_call: TRBJ2-5
v_call: TRBV30
clone_size: NA
d_call: TRBD2
cdr3_nt: TGTGCCTGGACTAGCGGGGGGTTCCAAGAGACCCAGTACTTC
cdr3_aa: CAWTSGGFQETQYF

j_call: TRBJ2-7
v_call: TRBV19
clone_size: NA
d_call: TRBD1
cdr3_nt: TGTGCCAGTAGTGGCGGGACAGGGACCTACGAGCAGTACTTC
cdr3_aa: CASSGGTGTYEQYF

j_call: TRBJ2-3
v_call: TRBV5-1
clone_size: many
d_call: NA
cdr3_nt: TGCGCCAGCAGCTCAGGGGGGAGCACAGATACGCAGTATTTT
cdr3_aa: CASSSGGSTDTQYF

j_call: TRBJ2-1
v_call: TRBV5-6
clone_size: NA
d_call: NA
cdr3_nt: TGTGCCAGCAGCACCGGAGCTGGCCTCTACAATGAGCAGTTCTTC
cdr3_aa: CASSTGAGLYNEQFF